These 26 T cell receptor beta chains originate from one sample sequenced in a study of neoadjuvant anti-PD-1 for oral cavity cancer. Sample time point: after neoadjuvant nivolumab, at surgical resection. Here immunoSEQ multiplex PCR was the method, and the copy in TCRdb shows in-frame clones only, minus some. This sample yields over 65,000 clones, of which 80% to 90% are seen a single time; around 3% belongs to the top ten. The sample consisted of PBMCs, taken after nivolumab (anti-PD-1) treatment. These receptors were obtained from a person between 40 and 85 years old with oral cavity squamous cell carcinoma.

This chain joins TRBV5-1 and TRBJ1-1, with D possibly being TRBD1 (5 bases). CDR1 is SGHRS and CDR2 is YFSETQ in the germline V gene. CDR3 size: 16 residues. The V end was cut by 3 bases, the J end by 0 bases, with 15 bases between. CDR3 sequence (DNA): TGCGCCAGCAGCTCCGGGACTGGGATTGTGAACACTGAAGCTTTCTTT. Amino acids: CASSSGTGIVNTEAFF.

J is TRBJ1-3 and V is TRBV2, with 10 bases aligning to TRBD1. The CDR3 runs to 16 residues. The V gene's germline CDR1 is SNHLY and CDR2 FYNNEI. With 6 bases clipped from V and 3 bases from J, the junction kept 8 bases outside the gene matches. CDR3 sequence (DNA): TGTGCCAGCAGAGCTGGACAGGGGGTAATTGGAAACACCATATATTTT. Protein: CASRAGQGVIGNTIYF.

The rearrangement links TRBV19 to TRBJ2-6; possibly TRBD1 for D (5 bases). V was trimmed by 3 bases and J by 2 bases, leaving 8 bases between them. This CDR3 spans 15 amino acids. The germline gives CDR1 LNHDA, CDR2 SQIVND (reference sequence). This chain's CDR3 is CASSIRQTGANVLTF. DNA of the CDR3: TGTGCCAGTAGTATTCGACAGACTGGGGCCAACGTCCTGACTTTC.

The V and J genes are TRBV7-9 and TRBJ2-2; 8 bases line up with TRBD2. CDR1 and CDR2 from the germline V gene are SEHNR and FQNEAQ (reference sequence). This CDR3 has 16 amino acids. The V and J ends lost 6 bases and 5 bases, in that order; junction bases with no gene match: 11. The CDR3 region has the DNA TGTGCCAGCAGAAACGCGGGGGGAGGTCGGACCGGGGAGCTGTTTTTT. Translation gives CASRNAGGGRTGELFF.

The V gene is TRBV7-3, the J gene TRBJ2-5; 14 bases are shared with TRBD2. From germline, CDR1 is SGHTA and CDR2 FQGTGA. The V and J ends lost 4 bases and 4 bases, in that order; junction bases with no gene match: 8. This CDR3 is built from 17 residues. CDR3 bases: TGTGCCAGCAGCTCATTAGGGACTAGCGGGAGCGGAGAGACCCAGTACTTC. This gives the protein CASSSLGTSGSGETQYF.

This rearrangement joins TRBV4-2 to TRBJ1-1; D is possibly TRBD1 (5 bases). Germline V gene sequence: CDR1 LGHNA, CDR2 YNFKEQ. The germline V and J ends were trimmed by 6 bases and 0 bases, with 8 bases remaining between them. The CDR3 sequence is 13 residues long. The CDR3 region is CASSWGLNTEAFF. In DNA, the CDR3 is TGTGCCAGCAGTTGGGGGTTGAACACTGAAGCTTTCTTT.

This clone was seen only a few times. The chain employs TRBV30 and TRBJ1-1; D ambiguous. The CDR3 is made up of 13 amino acids. Looked up from germline, CDR1 is GTSNPN and CDR2 is SVGIG (reference sequence). The germline V and J ends were trimmed by 0 bases and 0 bases, with 5 bases remaining between them. Here the CDR3 reads CAWSVGLNTEAFF. In nucleotides, the CDR3 is TGTGCCTGGAGTGTGGGCTTGAACACTGAAGCTTTCTTT.

V and J are TRBV7-6 and TRBJ2-6; D may correspond to TRBD1 or TRBD2 (5 bases each). With 3 bases removed from V and 4 bases from J, the gap between germline ends came to 16 bases. CDR1 is SGHVS and CDR2 is FNYEAQ in the germline V gene. This CDR3 spans 17 amino acids. The CDR3 region is CASSFGTIRSGANVLTF. The CDR3 region has the DNA TGTGCCAGCAGCTTCGGGACCATTAGGTCCGGGGCCAACGTCCTGACTTTC.

With respect to this clone: The junction shows a germline mismatch at one end, possibly a read error. The gene calls are TRBV6-1 and TRBJ1-2; possibly TRBD1 for D (5 bases). Per the germline V gene, CDR1 is MNHNS and CDR2 is SASEGT. The CDR3 loop spans 12 amino acids. The CDR3 DNA follows: TGTGCCAGCAGTGAAGGGGGACGGGCCGGGTTCTTC. This codes for CASSEGGRAGFF.

The rearrangement links TRBV10-2 to TRBJ2-1; 11 positions agree with TRBD2. The CDR3 spans 14 residues. V was pared by 2 bases and J by 9 bases, with 3 bases of the junction left unmatched. The germline CDR1 and CDR2 sequences are WSHSY and SAAADI. The CDR3 protein is CASSETSGRTEQFF. The DNA of the CDR3 is TGCGCCAGCAGTGAGACTAGCGGGAGAACTGAGCAGTTCTTC.

This clone was seen only once. The chain recombines TRBV7-8 with TRBJ2-1; maybe TRBD2 (7 bases). The V end was cut by 1 base, the J end by 3 bases, with 16 bases between. The CDR3 runs 17 residues. CDR1 SGHVS and CDR2 FQNEAQ come from the germline V gene. CDR3 sequence: CASSLVRGGGFYNEQFF. CDR3 sequence (DNA): TGTGCCAGCAGCTTAGTGCGGGGAGGGGGGTTCTACAATGAGCAGTTCTTC.

This clone was counted only a few times. The V and J genes are TRBV14 and TRBJ2-1; possibly TRBD1 for D (8 bases). CDR3 length equals 20 residues. V lost 2 bases and J 8 bases, leaving 31 bases between the germline ends. Germline CDR1 reads SGHDN; CDR2 reads FVKESK. CDR3 amino acids: CASSQSIGQGGAGVFYEQFF. CDR3 nucleotides: TGTGCCAGCAGCCAATCTATAGGACAGGGCGGCGCGGGAGTCTTTTATGAGCAGTTCTTC.

V usage is TRBV28 and J usage is TRBJ2-1, with D perhaps being TRBD1 or TRBD2 (6 bases each). Germline V CDR1 and CDR2: MDHEN, SYDVKM. The CDR3 sequence is 15 residues long. V was shortened by 6 bases and J by 2 bases, with 14 bases between the two germline ends. The CDR3 loop reads CASSSGGLTYNEQFF. In nucleotides, the CDR3 is TGTGCCAGCAGCTCCGGGGGCTTAACCTACAATGAGCAGTTCTTC.

V usage is TRBV6-1 and J usage is TRBJ2-3; 8 bases are a match to TRBD2. Unmatched junction bases numbered 8, after V lost 10 bases and J lost 5 bases. The CDR3 consists of 13 residues. Germline V gene sequence: CDR1 MNHNS, CDR2 SASEGT. The CDR3 here is CATVAGRVDTQYF. CDR3 nucleotides: TGTGCCACGGTAGCGGGACGAGTAGATACGCAGTATTTT.

About this clone: Other nucleotide sequences in the sample specify the same CDR3. The J gene is TRBJ1-6, the V gene TRBV6-5; 9 bases fit TRBD1. The CDR3 length is 15 residues. Germline-derived CDR1 and CDR2 are MNHEY and SVGAGI. After removal of 0 bases from V and 10 bases from J, the junction contained 4 bases not matched to a gene. As DNA, the CDR3 is TGTGCCAGCAGTTACTCACGGACAGGGGACTCACCCCTCCACTTT. It is translated as CASSYSRTGDSPLHF.

CDR3 sequence reads: CAIRAGTGTDTGELFF. CDR3 DNA: TGTGCCATTAGAGCCGGGACAGGGACGGACACCGGGGAGCTGTTTTTT. This rearrangement joins TRBV10-3 to TRBJ2-2; TRBD1 aligns across 9 bases. The CDR3 runs to 16 residues. The junction had 11 bases not matched to a gene; V was cut back by 9 bases and J by 3 bases. Germline assignment: CDR1 ENHRY and CDR2 SYGVKD.

The rearrangement uses TRBV7-8 and TRBJ1-5; D call uncertain. CDR3 length: 13 residues. Germline-derived CDR1 and CDR2 are SGHVS and FQNEAQ. The germline V and J ends were trimmed by 5 bases and 4 bases, with 9 bases remaining between them. DNA for the CDR3: TGTGCCAGCAGCCGTGCGGGAAATCAGCCCCAGCATTTT. Its translation: CASSRAGNQPQHF.

V and J are TRBV5-1 and TRBJ1-2; D is perhaps TRBD1 (5 bases). CDR3 size: 13 residues. The germline V and J ends were trimmed by 1 base and 4 bases, with 8 bases remaining between them. CDR1 is SGHRS, CDR2 YFSETQ, per germline. Here the CDR3 reads CASSLLGAYGYTF. DNA of the CDR3: TGCGCCAGCAGCTTGCTCGGGGCCTATGGCTACACCTTC.

The J gene is TRBJ2-3, the V gene TRBV9; 10 bases align to TRBD2. Germline values: CDR1 SGDLS, CDR2 YYNGEE. V lost 2 bases and J lost 4; bases outside the gene matches: 7. This CDR3 spans 16 amino acids. CDR3 region: CASSVRASGSADTQYF. The DNA of the CDR3 is TGTGCCAGCAGCGTCAGGGCTAGCGGGAGTGCAGATACGCAGTATTTT.

The chain recombines TRBV15 with TRBJ2-7; D call uncertain. This CDR3 spans 16 amino acids. The germline V and J ends were trimmed by 3 bases and 5 bases, with 20 bases remaining between them. The germline CDR1 and CDR2 sequences are LNHNV and YYDKDF (reference sequence). The CDR3: CATSSAKTVPPHEQYF. DNA of the CDR3: TGTGCCACCAGCAGCGCAAAAACAGTTCCCCCCCACGAGCAGTACTTC.

The V call is TRBV7-8, the J call TRBJ2-7, with TRBD2 matching over 12 bases. After removal of 4 bases from V and 5 bases from J, the junction contained 15 bases not matched to a gene. CDR3 length: 18 amino acids. Germline CDR1 is SGHVS and CDR2 is FQNEAQ. This CDR3 is CASSSGGLAGPLPHEQYF. DNA for the CDR3: TGTGCCAGCAGCTCGGGGGGACTAGCGGGTCCCCTACCCCACGAGCAGTACTTC.

J is TRBJ1-5 and V is TRBV5-4; D not resolved. V lost 1 base and J 2 bases, leaving 7 bases between the germline ends. Germline V gene sequence: CDR1 SGHNT, CDR2 YYREEE (reference sequence). The CDR3 is 14 amino acids. CDR3 region: CASSLSGGNQPQHF. Here the CDR3 DNA reads TGTGCCAGCAGCTTGTCTGGGGGCAATCAGCCCCAGCATTTT.

The chain combines TRBV30 with TRBJ2-1, with a possible D match to TRBD2 (5 bases). The CDR3 has 14 residues. Trimming took 0 bases from V and 3 from J, leaving 9 bases between them. Germline V gene lookup returns CDR1 GTSNPN and CDR2 SVGIG (reference sequence). The CDR3 reads CAWSVLSGYNEQFF. The CDR3 nucleotides are TGTGCCTGGAGTGTACTGAGCGGCTACAATGAGCAGTTCTTC.

This clone was seen just once. The chain couples TRBV27 to TRBJ1-2; no firm D call. The CDR3 spans 14 residues. CDR1 MNHEY and CDR2 SMNVEV come from the germline V gene (reference sequence). With 1 base removed from V and 3 bases from J, the gap between germline ends came to 9 bases. The CDR3 loop is CASSLWEGDYGYTF. DNA of the CDR3: TGTGCCAGCAGTTTATGGGAGGGAGACTATGGCTACACCTTC.

The chain carries TRBV6-5 and TRBJ1-5; TRBD1 is a possible D gene (6 bases). V was pared by 4 bases and J by 2 bases, with 9 bases between. Per germline, CDR1 MNHEY and CDR2 SVGAGI. This CDR3 spans 14 amino acids. The CDR3 DNA reads as TGTGCCAGCAGTTTGGCAGGGGGCAATCAGCCCCAGCATTTT. This sequence encodes CASSLAGGNQPQHF.

J is TRBJ2-1 and V is TRBV7-3; D not certain. V gave up 5 bases and J gave up 5 bases, with 13 bases separating them. There are 14 residues in the CDR3. CDR1 is SGHTA, CDR2 FQGTGA, per germline. The CDR3 nucleotides are TGTGCCAGCAGCCCCCCGAACAGAGACAATGAGCAGTTCTTC. Amino acid sequence: CASSPPNRDNEQFF.